This is a list of T cell receptor beta chains from one sample in a study of blood T cell repertoires in COVID-19. Profiling relied on immunoSEQ multiplex PCR, and the TCRdb table lists in-frame clones only, not all of them. The table has around 190,000 clones, 84% seen once. Material: PBMCs or T cells enriched from blood (not recorded which). These receptors were obtained from a woman aged 25 to 39 who had been exposed to COVID-19. Each CDR3 is given with its conserved first and last residue. Fields, in order: D gene, J gene, V gene, clone size, CDR3 DNA, CDR3 protein. The D gene is left open where the match is weak. Clone size appears in some rows only: once, few, many, or a class for an expanded clone.

D: TRBD1; J: TRBJ1-3; V: TRBV7-8; size: NA; DNA: TGTGCCAGCAGCACAAACAGGGGAGGAAACACCATATATTTT; CDR3: CASSTNRGGNTIYF
D: TRBD2; J: TRBJ2-3; V: TRBV10-1; size: NA; DNA: TGCGCCAGCAGTGAAGGACTAGCGGGGGTGACAGATACGCAGTATTTT; CDR3: CASSEGLAGVTDTQYF
D: TRBD2; J: TRBJ2-2; V: TRBV27; size: NA; DNA: TGTGCCAGCAGTGCGACCGGGACTAGCGGGAACACCGGGGAGCTGTTTTTT; CDR3: CASSATGTSGNTGELFF
D: NA; J: TRBJ2-7; V: TRBV4-1; size: NA; DNA: TGCGCCAGCAGCCCTAAGCCTCCCTCCTACGAGCAGTACTTC; CDR3: CASSPKPPSYEQYF
D: TRBD1; J: TRBJ1-6; V: TRBV18; size: few; DNA: TGTGCCAGCTCCGGGACAGTTAACTCACCCCTCCACTTT; CDR3: CASSGTVNSPLHF
D: NA; J: TRBJ2-7; V: TRBV7-2; size: NA; DNA: TGTGCCAGCAGCTTAGCAGGTGACAGGCGAACCTACGAGCAGTACTTC; CDR3: CASSLAGDRRTYEQYF
D: NA; J: TRBJ1-2; V: TRBV9; size: few; DNA: TGTGCCAGCGAGCGGGGTGACTATGGCTACACCTTC; CDR3: CASERGDYGYTF
D: NA; J: TRBJ1-4; V: TRBV7-6; size: NA; DNA: TGTGCCAGCAGCTCCTATCAACGGTCGATTCTGTTTTTT; CDR3: CASSSYQRSILFF
D: TRBD1; J: TRBJ1-2; V: TRBV2; size: few; DNA: TGTGCCAGCAGAGTCCTACAGGGGGCAGATGGCTACACCTTC; CDR3: CASRVLQGADGYTF
D: NA; J: TRBJ1-2; V: TRBV9; size: NA; DNA: TGTGCCAGCAGCCGTGACAGAGATGGCTATGGCTACACCTTC; CDR3: CASSRDRDGYGYTF
D: NA; J: TRBJ1-2; V: TRBV5-4; size: NA; DNA: TGTGCCAGCAGCCAAACGGACAGATCACCTAACTATGGCTACACCTTC; CDR3: CASSQTDRSPNYGYTF
D: NA; J: TRBJ1-6; V: TRBV27; size: NA; DNA: TGTGCCAGCAGTGTACAACAGGGCTACGTCTATAATTCACCCCTCCACTTT; CDR3: CASSVQQGYVYNSPLHF
D: TRBD2; J: TRBJ2-1; V: TRBV7-2; size: NA; DNA: TGTGCCAGCAGCCCGAATGCGGGGGGTGGCGAGCAGTTCTTC; CDR3: CASSPNAGGGEQFF
D: TRBD2; J: TRBJ2-3; V: TRBV2; size: NA; DNA: TGTGCCAGCATCCAGGCTTTGGGCGGGGGGGCCGGCACAGATACGCAGTATTTT; CDR3: CASIQALGGGAGTDTQYF
D: TRBD1; J: TRBJ2-7; V: TRBV19; size: few; DNA: TGTGCCAGTAGGGACAGGGGGACCTCCTACGAGCAGTACTTC; CDR3: CASRDRGTSYEQYF
D: NA; J: TRBJ1-5; V: TRBV10-2; size: NA; DNA: TGCGCCAGCAGTAAGGTGCAGGATCAGCCCCAGCATTTT; CDR3: CASSKVQDQPQHF
D: NA; J: TRBJ1-2; V: TRBV30; size: once; DNA: TGTGCCTGGAAAAGGGAGGGGGTATTCCGTGGCTACACCTTC; CDR3: CAWKREGVFRGYTF
D: NA; J: TRBJ1-5; V: TRBV10-3; size: NA; DNA: TGTGCCATCAGTGACAGGAATCAGCCCCAGCATTTT; CDR3: CAISDRNQPQHF
D: TRBD1; J: TRBJ1-2; V: TRBV2; size: NA; DNA: TGTGCCAGCACCGAATGGGACAGGGCCCTTAACTATGGCTACACCTTC; CDR3: CASTEWDRALNYGYTF
D: NA; J: TRBJ1-2; V: TRBV19; size: few; DNA: TGTGCCAGTACGCCGGGTAGCTATGGCTACACCTTC; CDR3: CASTPGSYGYTF
D: NA; J: TRBJ2-3; V: TRBV7-9; size: NA; DNA: TGTGCCAGCAGCTCCCTGGGGGGGGGCTCGGTAGATACGCAGTATTTT; CDR3: CASSSLGGGSVDTQYF
D: NA; J: TRBJ2-2; V: TRBV7-2; size: NA; DNA: TGTGCCAGCAGCTTAGTGTCCGCCGGGGAGCTGTTTTTT; CDR3: CASSLVSAGELFF
D: NA; J: TRBJ2-5; V: TRBV5-8; size: NA; DNA: TGTGCCAGCAGCTTGTGGTCAACAGGGATTGAGACCCAGTACTTC; CDR3: CASSLWSTGIETQYF
D: TRBD2; J: TRBJ2-1; V: TRBV3-1/TRBV3-2; size: NA; DNA: TGTGCCAGCAGCCAAGAATGGGTCGGGGGGGTGCCCGTGCAGTTCTTC; CDR3: CASSQEWVGGVPVQFF
D: TRBD1; J: TRBJ1-3; V: TRBV27; size: NA; DNA: TGTGCCAGCAGTTTAGGGACAGGTGGAAACACCATATATTTT; CDR3: CASSLGTGGNTIYF
D: TRBD1; J: TRBJ1-1; V: TRBV5-1; size: NA; DNA: TGCGCCAGCAGCTTGGGAGGGACAGGGGAAACTGAAGCTTTCTTT; CDR3: CASSLGGTGETEAFF
D: NA; J: TRBJ1-1; V: TRBV5-1; size: once; DNA: TGCGCCAGCAGCTTGACCCCCCAGGAAGCTTTCTTT; CDR3: CASSLTPQEAFF
D: NA; J: TRBJ1-2; V: TRBV3-1/TRBV3-2; size: NA; DNA: TGTGCCAGCAGCCAAGGAACGGACTATGGCTACACCTTC; CDR3: CASSQGTDYGYTF
D: TRBD1; J: TRBJ2-1; V: TRBV24-1; size: NA; DNA: TGTGCCACCAGTGATCCCCGGACAGGGCACAATGAGCAGTTCTTC; CDR3: CATSDPRTGHNEQFF
D: TRBD2; J: TRBJ2-2; V: TRBV7-2; size: NA; DNA: TGTGCCAGCACCCCACCTAGCGGGGGGACCGGGGAGCTGTTTTTT; CDR3: CASTPPSGGTGELFF
D: NA; J: TRBJ2-5; V: TRBV21-1; size: NA; DNA: TGTGCCAGCAGCCTAACCCGACATTCCCAAGAGACCCAGTACTTC; CDR3: CASSLTRHSQETQYF
D: TRBD2; J: TRBJ2-5; V: TRBV2; size: NA; DNA: TGTGCCAGCAGCCGGACTAGCGGGGCCCAAGAGACCCAGTACTTC; CDR3: CASSRTSGAQETQYF
D: NA; J: TRBJ2-5; V: TRBV4-3; size: NA; DNA: TGCGCCAGCAGCCGGACTGTAATTGGAGAGACCCAGTACTTC; CDR3: CASSRTVIGETQYF
D: TRBD1; J: TRBJ1-3; V: TRBV25-1; size: NA; DNA: TGTGCCAGCAGTGAATATTTCGCCGACAGGGGTGGAAACACCATATATTTT; CDR3: CASSEYFADRGGNTIYF
D: NA; J: TRBJ2-7; V: TRBV7-9; size: NA; DNA: TGTGCCAGCAGCTTATCAGGGGAGTGGTACGAGCAGTACTTC; CDR3: CASSLSGEWYEQYF
D: NA; J: TRBJ1-3; V: TRBV7-8; size: NA; DNA: TGTGCCAGCAGCTTAGCGGTGGGGAGGTCTGGAAACACCATATATTTT; CDR3: CASSLAVGRSGNTIYF
D: TRBD1; J: TRBJ1-5; V: TRBV19; size: NA; DNA: TGTGCCTGCCAGGAACGGGACAGAAATCAGCCCCAGCATTTT; CDR3: CACQERDRNQPQHF
D: TRBD1; J: TRBJ2-1; V: TRBV6-5; size: NA; DNA: TGTGCCAGCAGTTACTCCAGACAGGGACCCTACAATGAGCAGTTCTTC; CDR3: CASSYSRQGPYNEQFF